This entry features one T cell receptor beta chain sequence. The data were taken from a study of blood T cell repertoires in COVID-19. Study background: Acute and convalescent COVID-19 samples came from the United States, Italy and Spain.

There are 14 residues in the CDR3. CDR1 and CDR2 from the germline V gene are MDHEN and SYDVKM. V was trimmed by 1 base and J by 2 bases, leaving 9 bases between them. In the original processing: Amplification of reference gene primers provided the estimated nucleated cell counts. TCRdb keeps only in-frame clones here, not all; method: immunoSEQ multiplex PCR. V, J and clone size derive from that table, while D and trimming were established from the DNA sequence. The sample lists approximately 90,000 clones, around 86% seen once, with roughly 5% in the top ten. This clonotype was sampled from a woman aged 80 or over with acute or convalescent COVID-19. The V and J genes are TRBV28 and TRBJ2-7; D remains ambiguous. The sample was peripheral blood. The CDR3 bases are TGTGCCAGCAGTTTATTCGGTACCCCCTACGAGCAGTACTTC. This gives the protein CASSLFGTPYEQYF.